This TCR beta chain was profiled in a study of regulatory T cells in long-lasting Graves disease. The CDR3 length is 16 residues. Germline-derived CDR1 and CDR2 are SGDLS and YYNGEE. V lost 3 bases to trimming and J lost 3 bases; unmatched junction nucleotides: 7. As to this clonotype: No antigen is known for it.

As for time point: newly diagnosed GD, antithyroid drugs for less than 3 months. From RNA extracted from PBMCs, the TCR library was made. Peripheral blood, around 9 milliliters per patient, was collected in EDTA tubes. Arm-PCR of CDR3 regions and iRepertoire HTBI primers were the basis on which TCR beta libraries were built. TCRdb recomputed calls from the multiplex PCR reads with MiXCR, one row per CDR3 protein. The sample carries around 480,000 distinct CDR3 sequences, around 15% recorded once. Study results and caveats: Small sample size may have lowered accuracy. Persistent disease samples used TRBV28, TRBJ1-2 and TRBJ2-5 preferentially.

A further study also used this sample, focusing on T cells in Graves' hyperthyroidism and ophthalmopathy. That study adds: For the diagnoses, clinical symptoms, serum thyroxine and TRAb, thyroid ultrasound and orbital computed tomography were used.

This receptor was taken from a man aged 40-55 years with Graves disease. The sample in question was peripheral blood mononuclear cells (PBMCs), obtained at new diagnosis, from a patient treated with antithyroid drugs. This chain connects TRBV9 to TRBJ2-1; the match to TRBD1 covers 9 bases. Here the CDR3 reads CASSARTGDRYNEQFF. DNA for the CDR3: TGTGCCAGCAGCGCCCGGACAGGGGACCGCTACAATGAGCAGTTCTTC.